The 24 T cell receptor beta chains below were found in one sample sequenced in a study of cytomegalovirus exposure and HLA in healthy donors. Use of 60 Vbeta and 13 Jbeta primers characterized the PCR. Method: immunoSEQ multiplex PCR; TCRdb's copy keeps in-frame clones and lacks some. The sample consists of 150,000 to 200,000 clones, 80% of them appearing once. The sequenced sample consisted of PBMCs. These receptors came from a man younger than 40 in good health and CMV-seropositive.

The V and J genes are TRBV6-5 and TRBJ1-2; D remains unclear. V was shortened by 5 bases and J by 0 bases, with 10 bases between the two germline ends. Germline loops: CDR1 MNHEY, CDR2 SVGAGI. The CDR3 is made up of 14 amino acids. CDR3 DNA: TGTGCCAGCAGTCCAACTCCTGCTAACTATGGCTACACCTTC. This encodes CASSPTPANYGYTF.

The genes are TRBV6-5 and TRBJ1-2; 8 bases map to TRBD1. V dropped 4 bases and J dropped 3; count of bases not matched to a gene: 1. The germline V gene has CDR1 MNHEY and CDR2 SVGAGI. CDR3 size: 13 residues. CDR3 region: CASSSDRDYGYTF. The DNA of the CDR3 is TGTGCCAGCAGTTCGGACAGGGACTATGGCTACACCTTC.

The gene calls are TRBV2 and TRBJ1-2; 8 bases are shared with TRBD1. Germline values: CDR1 SNHLY, CDR2 FYNNEI. The V segment lost 5 bases and the J segment 7 bases; nucleotides outside the gene matches: 9. The CDR3 is made up of 14 amino acids. For the CDR3, the DNA is TGTGCCAGCAGTATGACAGGGGCCTTAGCTGGCTACACCTTC. Residues: CASSMTGALAGYTF.

The chain combines TRBV5-4 with TRBJ2-5; 12 bases align to TRBD1. Losses at the gene ends were 3 bases for V and 9 bases for J; bases not matched to a gene: 15. The CDR3 has 17 amino acids. Germline values: CDR1 SGHNT, CDR2 YYREEE (reference sequence). CDR3 amino acids: CASSSGTGGDEGWAQYF. The CDR3 DNA reads TGTGCCAGCAGCTCAGGGACAGGGGGCGATGAGGGTTGGGCCCAGTACTTC.

The V call is TRBV7-8, the J call TRBJ2-2; 13 nucleotides line up with TRBD2. V gave up 6 bases and J gave up 3 bases; unmatched junction bases: 7. Germline V gives CDR1 SGHVS, CDR2 FQNEAQ. This CDR3 is 17 amino acids long. The CDR3 DNA is TGTGCCAGCAGACCCCGACTAGCGGGAGGCGACACCGGGGAGCTGTTTTTT. It encodes CASRPRLAGGDTGELFF.

This clone was seen ten or more times. The chain joins TRBV19 to TRBJ1-3; D is unclear. This CDR3 spans 16 amino acids. Germline-derived CDR1 and CDR2 are LNHDA and SQIVND (reference sequence). V was trimmed by 7 bases and J by 2 bases, leaving 18 bases between them. CDR3 sequence (DNA): TGTGCCAGTACCCGAGACGGAGCGGCGACTGGAAACACCATATATTTT. This encodes CASTRDGAATGNTIYF.

The rearrangement joins TRBV2 to TRBJ2-5, with 9 bases lining up with TRBD1. This CDR3 contains 15 residues. Trimming at V came to 4 bases and at J to 3 bases, leaving 6 bases not matched to a gene. The germline V gene has CDR1 SNHLY and CDR2 FYNNEI. The CDR3 region is CASSAWTGEKETQYF. The DNA of the CDR3 is TGTGCCAGCAGTGCATGGACAGGGGAGAAAGAGACCCAGTACTTC.

The V and J genes are TRBV5-4 and TRBJ1-2; the D gene is possibly TRBD1 (5 bases). From germline, CDR1 is SGHNT and CDR2 YYREEE (reference sequence). The CDR3 has 13 amino acids. Deletions cut 2 bases from V and 5 bases from J, with 10 bases between. The CDR3 nucleotides read TGTGCCAGCAGCTTTACAGGAGAGTATGGCTACACCTTC. As protein: CASSFTGEYGYTF.

This clone appeared a single time. The rearrangement links TRBV7-9 to TRBJ2-5, with TRBD1 as a possible D gene (5 bases). CDR1 is SEHNR, CDR2 FQNEAQ, per germline (reference sequence). V lost 3 bases, J lost 7 bases, and 9 bases lay in between. CDR3 length: 12 amino acids. The CDR3 coding sequence is TGTGCCAGCAGCTTCGATAGGGGGACCCAGTACTTC. This sequence encodes CASSFDRGTQYF.

The chain has TRBV6-4 and TRBJ2-7; perhaps TRBD2 as D (6 bases). The V end lost 8 bases, the J end lost 2 bases, and 10 bases lay between the germline ends. The CDR3 totals 12 residues. Germline CDR1 and CDR2: MRHNA and SNTAGT. This CDR3 is CASPSGAYEQYF. CDR3 nucleotides: TGTGCCAGCCCCTCGGGAGCCTACGAGCAGTACTTC.

The table lists this clone with a few counts. This sequence joins TRBV4-2 and TRBJ2-1, with TRBD1 identical over 11 bases. Looked up from germline, CDR1 is LGHNA and CDR2 is YNFKEQ. V shed 0 bases and J 8 bases; nucleotides not matched to a gene: 6. The CDR3 extends over 16 amino acids. The chain's CDR3 is CASSQDPGQGADEQFF. The CDR3 region has the DNA TGTGCCAGCAGCCAAGATCCAGGACAGGGGGCTGATGAGCAGTTCTTC.

This rearrangement joins TRBV7-2 to TRBJ1-3; D uncertain. V lost 1 base and J lost 2, with 12 bases in between. This CDR3 has 16 amino acids. Germline V gene sequence: CDR1 SGHTA, CDR2 FQGNSA. CDR3 nucleotide sequence: TGTGCCAGCAGCTTAGTGCCCGGAGACCCTGGAAACACCATATATTTT. Its protein product is CASSLVPGDPGNTIYF.

The chain is built from TRBV6-6 and TRBJ2-2; maybe TRBD2 (6 bases). The V gene lost 5 bases and the J gene lost 7 bases, with 14 bases spanning the gap. Germline loops: CDR1 MNHNY, CDR2 SVGAGI (reference sequence). This CDR3 is built from 14 residues. CDR3 bases: TGTGCCAGCAGTCCTACGGAGGGGAGCGGGGAGCTGTTTTTT. This encodes CASSPTEGSGELFF.

This clone was seen ten or more times. A junction boundary mismatches the germline segment, possibly from a read error. The chain uses TRBV6-6 and TRBJ1-1, with D maybe TRBD1 (5 bases). CDR3 length: 14 amino acids. Germline assignment: CDR1 MNHNY and CDR2 SVGAGI (reference sequence). Here the CDR3 DNA reads TGTGCCAGCAGTCCCTTTGAAGGGGCCGCTGAGGCTTTCTTT. Translating it yields CASSPFEGAAEAFF.

In this sample, this clone turned up a few times. V usage is TRBV27 and J usage is TRBJ1-5; 8 nucleotides agree with TRBD1. Germline V gives CDR1 MNHEY, CDR2 SMNVEV (reference sequence). V lost 2 bases, J lost 6 bases, and 3 bases stayed unmatched. The CDR3 sequence is 14 residues long. DNA of the CDR3: TGTGCCAGCAGTTTAGGACAGGGCACTCAGCCCCAGCATTTT. This codes for CASSLGQGTQPQHF.

This clone was counted ten times or more. V and J are TRBV6-4 and TRBJ2-3, with 12 bases identical to TRBD2. Looked up from germline, CDR1 is MRHNA and CDR2 is SNTAGT. Germline trimming cut 3 bases from V and 5 bases from J; bases unmatched to any gene: 0. The CDR3 covers 14 residues. DNA of the CDR3: TGTGCCAGCAGTGAGGGACTAGCGGGAGATACGCAGTATTTT. It codes for CASSEGLAGDTQYF.

This clone was seen once. The chain carries TRBV27 and TRBJ2-7, with D possibly being TRBD1 (6 bases). Germline V gene data show CDR1 as MNHEY and CDR2 as SMNVEV (reference sequence). V was cut by 2 bases and J by 3 bases, with 17 bases left in between. The CDR3 loop spans 16 amino acids. In DNA form, the CDR3 reads TGTGCCAGCAGTTTAGGCACAGGGTTTTTGGGCTACGAGCAGTACTTC. Its protein is CASSLGTGFLGYEQYF.

The chain is built from TRBV7-8 and TRBJ2-7; no definite D call. Trimming took 5 bases from V and 3 from J, leaving 14 bases between them. The CDR3 is 14 residues long. The germline CDR1 and CDR2 sequences are SGHVS and FQNEAQ. The CDR3 DNA reads TGTGCCAGCAGCCCCAAAGTAGATTACTACGAGCAGTACTTC. It translates to CASSPKVDYYEQYF.

Only a few counts were recorded for this clone. The DNA of the CDR3 is TGTGCCAGCAGCCAGGCTGCTAGCGGGGCCGATACGCAGTATTTT. This gives the protein CASSQAASGADTQYF. This sequence joins TRBV4-2 and TRBJ2-3, with TRBD2 matching 9 bases. Germline lookup yields CDR1 LGHNA and CDR2 YNFKEQ. The CDR3 sequence is 15 residues long. Germline trimming cut 3 bases from V and 6 bases from J; bases unmatched to any gene: 7.

This clone was seen a single time. The genes are TRBV16 and TRBJ1-5; the match to TRBD1 covers 8 bases. Per the germline V gene, CDR1 is KGHSY and CDR2 is FQNENV. The V and J ends lost 6 bases and 6 bases, in that order; junction bases with no gene match: 7. The CDR3 is 14 residues long. CDR3 nucleotide sequence: TGTGCCAGCAGTCTTGGACAGGGCAGTCAGCCCCAGCATTTT. Its protein is CASSLGQGSQPQHF.

The V gene is TRBV10-1, the J gene TRBJ2-3; 11 positions match TRBD2. CDR3 length equals 18 residues. Losses at the gene ends were 0 bases for V and 1 base for J; bases not matched to a gene: 6. Germline assignment: CDR1 WNHNN and CDR2 SYGVQD (reference sequence). The CDR3 here is CASSESPMTSGGTDTQYF. The CDR3 coding sequence is TGCGCCAGCAGTGAGTCCCCGATGACTAGCGGGGGCACAGATACGCAGTATTTT.

This clone has a single count. V gene TRBV15 combines with J gene TRBJ2-7, with 7 nucleotides matching TRBD1. V lost 0 bases to trimming and J lost 3 bases; unmatched junction nucleotides: 5. The length of the CDR3 is 15 residues. In germline, CDR1 is LNHNV, CDR2 YYDKDF (reference sequence). CDR3 loop: CATSRDRTGGYEQYF. The CDR3 DNA is TGTGCCACCAGCAGAGATAGGACAGGCGGCTACGAGCAGTACTTC.

The gene calls are TRBV27 and TRBJ2-3, with TRBD1 matching over 9 bases. This CDR3 is built from 13 residues. Germline V lookup: CDR1 MNHEY, CDR2 SMNVEV (reference sequence). V lost 6 bases to trimming and J lost 11 bases; unmatched junction nucleotides: 9. The CDR3 is CASRRTGDNRQYF. Here the CDR3 DNA reads TGTGCCAGCAGGCGGACAGGGGATAATAGGCAGTATTTT.

Concerning this clone: Germline and junction disagree at one end, which may indicate a read error. This chain uses TRBV5-5 with TRBJ1-2; 7 nucleotides match TRBD1. The CDR3 loop spans 16 amino acids. From germline, CDR1 is SGHKS and CDR2 YYEKEE (reference sequence). The CDR3 reads CASSLELGAGGYGYTF. Here the CDR3 DNA reads TGTGCCAGCAGCTTGGAATTGGGGGCAGGGGGGTATGGCTACACTTTC.